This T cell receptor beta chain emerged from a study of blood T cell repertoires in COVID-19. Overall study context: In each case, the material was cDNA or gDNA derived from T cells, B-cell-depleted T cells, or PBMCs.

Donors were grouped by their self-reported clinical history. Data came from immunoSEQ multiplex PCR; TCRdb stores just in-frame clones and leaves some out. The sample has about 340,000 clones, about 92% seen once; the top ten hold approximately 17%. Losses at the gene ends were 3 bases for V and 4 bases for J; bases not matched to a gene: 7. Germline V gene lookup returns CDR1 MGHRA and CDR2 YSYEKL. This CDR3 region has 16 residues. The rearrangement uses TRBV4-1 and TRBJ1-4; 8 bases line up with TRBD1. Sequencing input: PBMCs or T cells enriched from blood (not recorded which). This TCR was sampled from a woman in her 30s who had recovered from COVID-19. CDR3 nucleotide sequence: TGCGCCAGCAGCCAGCGCTGGACAGGGCTTAATGAAAAACTGTTTTTT. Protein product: CASSQRWTGLNEKLFF.